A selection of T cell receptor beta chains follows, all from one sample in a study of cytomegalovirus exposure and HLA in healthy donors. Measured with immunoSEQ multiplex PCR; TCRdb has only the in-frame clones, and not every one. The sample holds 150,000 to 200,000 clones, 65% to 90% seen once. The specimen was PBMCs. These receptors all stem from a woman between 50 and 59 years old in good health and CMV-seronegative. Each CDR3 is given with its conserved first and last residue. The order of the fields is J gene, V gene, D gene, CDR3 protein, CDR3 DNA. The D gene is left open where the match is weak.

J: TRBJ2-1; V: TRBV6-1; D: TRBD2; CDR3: CASSLASGRFNEQFF; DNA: TGTGCCAGCAGTCTAGCTAGCGGGAGATTCAATGAGCAGTTCTTC
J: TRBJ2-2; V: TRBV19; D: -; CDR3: CASSGSGSPGELFF; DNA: TGTGCCAGTAGTGGGAGTGGCAGCCCCGGGGAGCTGTTTTTT
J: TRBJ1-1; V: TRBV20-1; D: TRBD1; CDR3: CSASTDREAFF; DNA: TGCAGTGCTAGTACGGACAGGGAGGCTTTCTTT
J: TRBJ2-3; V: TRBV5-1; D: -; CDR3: CASSSGRAQDTDTQYF; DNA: TGCGCCAGCAGCTCCGGGCGGGCTCAGGATACCGATACGCAGTATTTT
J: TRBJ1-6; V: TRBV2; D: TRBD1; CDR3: CASRDRETSPLHF; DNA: TGTGCCAGCAGGGACAGGGAGACTTCACCCCTCCACTTT
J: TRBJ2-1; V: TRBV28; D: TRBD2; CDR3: CASNPLAGVRNEQFF; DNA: TGTGCCAGCAACCCACTAGCGGGAGTACGGAATGAGCAGTTCTTC
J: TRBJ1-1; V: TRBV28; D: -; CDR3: CASSLEGHEAFF; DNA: TGTGCCAGCAGTTTAGAGGGACATGAAGCTTTCTTT
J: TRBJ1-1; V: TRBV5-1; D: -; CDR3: CASSLERNTEAFF; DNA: TGCGCCAGCAGCTTGGAGAGGAACACTGAAGCTTTCTTT
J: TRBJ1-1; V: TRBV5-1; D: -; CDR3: CASRKDSRGNTEAFF; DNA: TGCGCCAGCAGGAAGGACAGTAGAGGGAACACTGAAGCTTTCTTT
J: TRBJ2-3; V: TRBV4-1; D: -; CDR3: CASSPLGPMTDTQYF; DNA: TGCGCCAGCAGCCCCCTGGGGCCCATGACAGATACGCAGTATTTT
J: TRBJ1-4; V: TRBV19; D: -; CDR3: CATKQGFDEKLFF; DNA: TGTGCCACCAAGCAGGGGTTCGATGAAAAACTGTTTTTT
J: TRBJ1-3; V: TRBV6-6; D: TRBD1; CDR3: CASSYGDRSSGNTIYF; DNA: TGTGCCAGCAGTTACGGGGACAGATCCTCTGGAAACACCATATATTTT
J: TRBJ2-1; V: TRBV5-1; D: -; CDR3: CASSLVRQSYNEQFF; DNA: TGCGCCAGCAGCTTGGTCCGACAGAGCTACAATGAGCAGTTCTTC
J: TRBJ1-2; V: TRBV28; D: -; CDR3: CASRRGGGGYTF; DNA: TGTGCCAGCAGGAGAGGGGGTGGAGGCTACACCTTC